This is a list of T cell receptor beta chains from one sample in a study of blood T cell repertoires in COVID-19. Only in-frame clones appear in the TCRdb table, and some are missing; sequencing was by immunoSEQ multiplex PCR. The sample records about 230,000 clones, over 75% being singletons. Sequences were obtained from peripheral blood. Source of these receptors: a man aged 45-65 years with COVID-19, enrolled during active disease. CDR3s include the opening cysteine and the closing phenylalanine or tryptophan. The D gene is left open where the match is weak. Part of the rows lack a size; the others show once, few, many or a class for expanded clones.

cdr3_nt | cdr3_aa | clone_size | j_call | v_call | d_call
TGTGCCAGCAGCCCCAGCGGTTGGCGTTACGAGCAGTACTTC | CASSPSGWRYEQYF | - | TRBJ2-7 | TRBV9 | -
TGTGCCAGCAGCGTAGCAGGACAGGGGGGTTACAATGAGCAGTTCTTC | CASSVAGQGGYNEQFF | - | TRBJ2-1 | TRBV9 | TRBD1
TGTGCCAGCAGCCAGGCTACAGGGGGCCGTGGTGAAAAACTGTTTTTT | CASSQATGGRGEKLFF | few | TRBJ1-4 | TRBV3-1/TRBV3-2 | TRBD1
TGTGCCAGCAGCCAAGGTCGGGACAGGGCTTTCTTT | CASSQGRDRAFF | - | TRBJ1-1 | TRBV14 | TRBD1
TGTGCCAGCAGTATATCGACAGGTTCCTACGAGCAGTACTTC | CASSISTGSYEQYF | - | TRBJ2-7 | TRBV27 | -
TGTGCCAGCAGCGTAGTCAGCGGGGCCACCGGGGAGCTGTTTTTT | CASSVVSGATGELFF | - | TRBJ2-2 | TRBV9 | TRBD2
TGTGCCAGCAGTCAGGAGGGGGCGACGATGGGGTATAGCAATCAGCCCCAGCATTTT | CASSQEGATMGYSNQPQHF | - | TRBJ1-5 | TRBV6-6 | TRBD1
TGTGCCAGCTCACCAAGATTAGGACAGGGGATGAACACTGAAGCTTTCTTT | CASSPRLGQGMNTEAFF | - | TRBJ1-1 | TRBV18 | TRBD1
TGTGCCAGCAGTCCACAGGGGGGGAGCAATCAGCCCCAGCATTTT | CASSPQGGSNQPQHF | - | TRBJ1-5 | TRBV27 | TRBD1
TGTGCCACTCCGCAGGGGCCGACCTGGGGTGAAGCTTTCTTT | CATPQGPTWGEAFF | - | TRBJ1-1 | TRBV6-5 | -
TGTGCTAGTGGTTCTGGGACTTCTTGGACTAGCGGAGACAATGAGCAGTTCTTC | CASGSGTSWTSGDNEQFF | - | TRBJ2-1 | TRBV12-5 | TRBD2
TGTGCCAGCAGCCAAAAAAGCGGGAGGGCCTTGGAGCAGTTCTTC | CASSQKSGRALEQFF | - | TRBJ2-1 | TRBV3-1/TRBV3-2 | TRBD2
TGTGCCTGGAGTCCGGGATCCTACGAGCAGTACTTC | CAWSPGSYEQYF | - | TRBJ2-7 | TRBV30 | -
TGTGCCAGCAGCCAACTCACAGGGAACGAGCAGTACTTC | CASSQLTGNEQYF | - | TRBJ2-7 | TRBV3-1/TRBV3-2 | -
TGTGCCAGCAGCTCCGGACTAGCGGGATACAATGAGCAGTTCTTC | CASSSGLAGYNEQFF | - | TRBJ2-1 | TRBV9 | TRBD2
TGTGCCTCCCAGACTAGCGGGGGCCACCAAGAGACCCAGTACTTC | CASQTSGGHQETQYF | - | TRBJ2-5 | TRBV19 | TRBD2
TGTGCCAGCAGCTTAGGACAGGGGCCTAATTCACCCCTCCACTTT | CASSLGQGPNSPLHF | few | TRBJ1-6 | TRBV7-6 | TRBD1
TGTGCCAGCAGCCGGGGACTCCAAGAGACCCAGTACTTC | CASSRGLQETQYF | - | TRBJ2-5 | TRBV5-4 | -
TGTGCCAGCAGCCAAGATTCCCAGGGGCAATGGTACGAGCAGTACTTC | CASSQDSQGQWYEQYF | - | TRBJ2-7 | TRBV3-1/TRBV3-2 | -
TGTGCCAGCAGCCCCGGGGGGGGCCTTATTAATGGCTACACCTTC | CASSPGGGLINGYTF | - | TRBJ1-2 | TRBV3-1/TRBV3-2 | -
TGTGCCAGCAGTCCGGGACTAGCGGGGGGGCCCCGCAATGAGCAGTTCTTC | CASSPGLAGGPRNEQFF | - | TRBJ2-1 | TRBV6-6 | TRBD2
TGTGCCAGCAGCGTAGGAGAGTGGAACAGGGGCACTGAAGCTTTCTTT | CASSVGEWNRGTEAFF | - | TRBJ1-1 | TRBV9 | TRBD1
TGTGCCAGCAGCCAGTGGACAGGGGCAAACGAGCAGTACTTC | CASSQWTGANEQYF | - | TRBJ2-7 | TRBV14 | TRBD1
TGTGCCAGCTCACCGGGGCAGGGGTGGGAGCAGTACTTC | CASSPGQGWEQYF | - | TRBJ2-7 | TRBV18 | -
TGTGCCGGGGCGGGGGCAACTAATGAAAAACTGTTTTTT | CAGAGATNEKLFF | - | TRBJ1-4 | TRBV27 | -
TGTGCCAGCAGCAAGACTAGCGGGACTGAGTTCTTC | CASSKTSGTEFF | - | TRBJ2-1 | TRBV6-5 | TRBD2
TGTGCCAGCAGAGGACAGGGGATTTCACCCCTCCACTTT | CASRGQGISPLHF | - | TRBJ1-6 | TRBV6-5 | TRBD1
TGTGCCAGCAGCTTCAACAGGGGGCAAAGCAATCAGCCCCAGCATTTT | CASSFNRGQSNQPQHF | - | TRBJ1-5 | TRBV5-6 | TRBD1
TGTGCCAGCCTACAGGGAGTGAAAGAAAAACTGTTTTTT | CASLQGVKEKLFF | - | TRBJ1-4 | TRBV28 | -
TGTGCCAGCAGTGAATACACCCCGGGACTAGCGGGGGAGCAGTTCTTC | CASSEYTPGLAGEQFF | once | TRBJ2-1 | TRBV25-1 | TRBD2
TGTGCCAGCAGTGAACTTACTAGCGGGTACAATGAGCAGTTCTTC | CASSELTSGYNEQFF | - | TRBJ2-1 | TRBV2 | TRBD2
TGTGCCAGCTCACCCACCGGGACTAGGGTCAATGAGCAGTTCTTC | CASSPTGTRVNEQFF | - | TRBJ2-1 | TRBV18 | TRBD2
TGTGCCAGCAGCTTAGAAGGGACTATCGCCGGGGAGCTGTTTTTT | CASSLEGTIAGELFF | - | TRBJ2-2 | TRBV7-3 | TRBD2
TGTGCCAGCTCACAACCGGGACAGGGACCGGCTGGGGGGGAGACCCAGTACTTC | CASSQPGQGPAGGETQYF | - | TRBJ2-5 | TRBV18 | TRBD1
TGTGCCTGGAGCACGGGACTAGCGGGAGGTAGGGAAGAGACCCAGTACTTC | CAWSTGLAGGREETQYF | few | TRBJ2-5 | TRBV30 | TRBD2
TGTGCCAGCAGCCAAGGGCAAGCCACAGGGGGATTAAACACCGGGGAGCTGTTTTTT | CASSQGQATGGLNTGELFF | - | TRBJ2-2 | TRBV4-2 | TRBD1
TGTGCCAGCAGTGAAGGCGGCGCAGGGCCTGAAAAACTGTTTTTT | CASSEGGAGPEKLFF | - | TRBJ1-4 | TRBV25-1 | -
TGTGCCACCAGCAGAGGTGGCAGGGGACCCGGGGAGCTGTTTTTT | CATSRGGRGPGELFF | - | TRBJ2-2 | TRBV15 | -
TGTGCCACCAGTGACCCCGGGGGAGCGGGAGCAGATACGCAGTATTTT | CATSDPGGAGADTQYF | - | TRBJ2-3 | TRBV24-1 | TRBD2
TGTGCCAGCAGGAGCAGGGCCGGTCAGCCCCAGCATTTT | CASRSRAGQPQHF | - | TRBJ1-5 | TRBV27 | -